The text below deals with one T cell receptor (beta chain). No antigen is known for it. V shed 6 bases and J 1 base; nucleotides not matched to a gene: 9. The V gene's germline CDR1 is SGHVS and CDR2 FQNEAQ. The CDR3 sequence is 17 residues long. The sample belongs to a study of long-term antiretroviral therapy in people with HIV. Findings and caveats of the study: Whereas controls had wider CDR3 length ranges, HIV repertoires had narrower ones. Dominant in the repertoire at all time points were clones expanded before ART. Blood dating 2004 to 2017 may reflect older ART regimens.

An immunoSEQ assay, version v3.0, was performed at survey level. Only in-frame clones appear in the TCRdb table, and some are missing; sequencing was by immunoSEQ multiplex PCR. The sample consists of 34,000 or so clones, roughly 81% of them appearing once. Sequences were derived from unsorted PBMCs, sampled just over 2.7 years before starting antiretroviral therapy. The V and J genes are TRBV7-8 and TRBJ1-1, with 12 bases matching TRBD1. The sequence came from a woman between 25 and 40 years old with HIV. In nucleotides, the CDR3 is TGTGCCAGCAGAGGGGGGGACAGGGGGCAGAAGAACACTGAAGCTTTCTTT. Translating it yields CASRGGDRGQKNTEAFF.